A single sample gave rise to the 8 T cell receptor beta chains below, sequenced in a study of blood T cell repertoires in COVID-19. Clones were sequenced by immunoSEQ multiplex PCR, and TCRdb holds only the in-frame ones, with some missing. The sample lists tens of thousands of clones, over 80% occurring once. The sequenced sample consisted of peripheral blood. These receptors came from an elderly man with active or convalescent COVID-19.

This sequence joins TRBV18 and TRBJ1-2, with D perhaps TRBD1 (6 bases). V was pared by 6 bases and J by 8 bases, with 19 bases between. Germline lookup yields CDR1 KGHSH and CDR2 LQKENI. This CDR3 region has 14 residues. The CDR3 DNA sequence: TGTGCCAGCTCGTCGACCAGGGGATCAGAAGGCTACACCTTC. It encodes CASSSTRGSEGYTF.

The V and J genes are TRBV6-2 or TRBV6-3 and TRBJ2-1; no reliable D call. This CDR3 contains 14 residues. V was trimmed by 1 base and J by 4 bases, leaving 8 bases between them. CDR1 is MNHEY and CDR2 is SVGEGT in the germline V gene. In DNA, the CDR3 is TGTGCCAGCAGTTACTTGGGCGCTTACAATGAGCAGTTCTTC. This translates into CASSYLGAYNEQFF.

The genes are TRBV6-5 and TRBJ2-3; 7 positions agree with TRBD2. The CDR3 extends over 16 amino acids. The germline gives CDR1 MNHEY, CDR2 SVGAGI. The trim removed 2 bases at V and 2 bases at J, leaving 7 bases unmatched. In DNA form, the CDR3 reads TGTGCCAGCAGTTACGAAGCTAGCGGACCCACAGATACGCAGTATTTT. Protein sequence: CASSYEASGPTDTQYF.

The chain uses TRBV6-5 and TRBJ2-5, with D maybe TRBD2 (5 bases). V gave up 6 bases and J gave up 5 bases, with 7 bases separating them. CDR3 size: 11 residues. In germline, CDR1 is MNHEY, CDR2 SVGAGI. CDR3 loop: CASRSGETQYF. In DNA form, the CDR3 reads TGTGCCAGCAGGTCGGGGGAGACCCAGTACTTC.

V is TRBV4-1 and J is TRBJ2-1; a possible D gene is TRBD1 (6 bases). Germline lookup yields CDR1 MGHRA and CDR2 YSYEKL. Trimming removed 3 bases at V and 4 bases at J, with 10 bases between. CDR3 length: 14 amino acids. The CDR3 region is CASSHVQGYNEQFF. The CDR3 DNA sequence: TGCGCCAGCAGCCACGTACAGGGTTACAATGAGCAGTTCTTC.

This chain uses TRBV28 with TRBJ2-7; the match to TRBD2 covers 9 bases. Germline V lookup: CDR1 MDHEN, CDR2 SYDVKM. CDR3 length: 16 residues. The junction had 5 bases not matched to a gene; V was cut back by 0 bases and J by 2 bases. The CDR3: CASSLWFGGRAYEQYF. The CDR3 DNA follows: TGTGCCAGCAGTTTATGGTTCGGCGGGAGGGCCTACGAGCAGTACTTC.

CDR3 amino acids: CASRRHPVEFF. CDR3 coding DNA: TGTGCCAGCAGACGCCACCCGGTGGAGTTCTTC. J is TRBJ2-1 and V is TRBV27; no definite D call. The CDR3 totals 11 residues. Germline CDR1 is MNHEY and CDR2 is SMNVEV (reference sequence). V dropped 6 bases and J dropped 14 bases, with 14 bases sitting between them.

The genes are TRBV5-1 and TRBJ1-1; 7 bases line up with TRBD1. V lost 1 base and J lost 6; bases outside the gene matches: 9. Germline V lookup: CDR1 SGHRS, CDR2 YFSETQ. The CDR3 runs 15 residues. This chain's CDR3 is CASSLKTGERAEAFF. CDR3 bases: TGCGCCAGCAGCTTGAAAACAGGGGAAAGGGCTGAAGCTTTCTTT. The complete variable domain, with remaining parts taken from reference TRBV5-1 and TRBJ1-1, reads KAGVTQTPRYLIKTRGQQVTLSCSPISGHRSVSWYQQTPGQGLQFLFEYFSETQRNKGNFPGRFSGRQFSNSRSEMNVSTLELGDSALYLCASSLKTGERAEAFFGQGTRLTVV.